This TCR beta chain was captured by sequencing in a study of cytomegalovirus exposure and HLA in healthy donors. On the study more broadly: Drawn from HLA-typed donors, approximately 85 million unique TCRs were held in an early data release. Most donors, approximately 82% of 398 genotyped, fell in the Caucasian-associated ancestry cluster.

This clone appeared once. What it recognizes is unknown. Study-wide points: The study found most TCR sequences rare, yet found some public TCRs in many donors. Investigators reported 150 to 200 TCR beta chains as tied to cytomegalovirus.

The PCR ran on 60 Vbeta and 13 Jbeta primers. Repertoires were generated with immunoSEQ multiplex PCR, while TCRdb's copy carries only in-frame clones and drops some. The sample holds 150,000 to 200,000 clones, 78% seen once. Specimen: PBMCs. This TCR was recovered from a woman aged 30 to 39 in good health and CMV-seropositive.

DNA for the CDR3: TGTGCCAGCAGTTTTATTACTAGCGGGGGAATCTACGAGCAGTACTTC. It codes for CASSFITSGGIYEQYF. This chain connects TRBV27 to TRBJ2-7; TRBD2 matches 11 bases. The CDR3 runs 16 residues. Per the germline V gene, CDR1 is MNHEY and CDR2 is SMNVEV (reference sequence). Unmatched junction bases numbered 7, after V lost 3 bases and J lost 3 bases.